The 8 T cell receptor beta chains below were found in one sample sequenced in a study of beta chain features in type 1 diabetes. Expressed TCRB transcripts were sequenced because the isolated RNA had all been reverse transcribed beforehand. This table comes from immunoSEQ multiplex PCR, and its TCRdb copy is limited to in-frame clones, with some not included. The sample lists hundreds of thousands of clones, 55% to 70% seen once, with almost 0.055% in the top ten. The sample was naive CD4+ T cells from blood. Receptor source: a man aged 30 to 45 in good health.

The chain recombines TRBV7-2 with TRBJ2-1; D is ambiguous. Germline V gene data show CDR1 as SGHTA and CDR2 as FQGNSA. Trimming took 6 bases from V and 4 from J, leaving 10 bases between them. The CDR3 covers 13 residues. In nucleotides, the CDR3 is TGTGCCAGCAGTACAAATAGTTACAATGAGCAGTTCTTC. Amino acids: CASSTNSYNEQFF.

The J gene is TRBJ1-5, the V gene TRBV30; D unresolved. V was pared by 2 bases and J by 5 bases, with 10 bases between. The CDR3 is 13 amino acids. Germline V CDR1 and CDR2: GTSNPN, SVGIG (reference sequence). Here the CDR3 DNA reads TGTGCCTGGAGTATAGGAGAGTATCAGCCCCAGCATTTT. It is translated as CAWSIGEYQPQHF.

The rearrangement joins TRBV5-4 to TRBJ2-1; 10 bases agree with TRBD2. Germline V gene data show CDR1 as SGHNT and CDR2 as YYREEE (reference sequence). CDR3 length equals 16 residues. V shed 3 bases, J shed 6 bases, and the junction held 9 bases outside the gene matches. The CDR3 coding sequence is TGTGCCAGCAGCTCGGGGATCAGCGGGAGGGCCAATGAGCAGTTCTTC. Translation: CASSSGISGRANEQFF.

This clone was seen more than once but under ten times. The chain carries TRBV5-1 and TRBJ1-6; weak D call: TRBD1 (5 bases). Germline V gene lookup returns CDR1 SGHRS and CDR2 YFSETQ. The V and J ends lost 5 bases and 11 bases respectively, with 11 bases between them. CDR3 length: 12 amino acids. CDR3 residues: CASSVEGTPLHF. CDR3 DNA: TGCGCCAGCAGTGTAGAGGGGACACCCCTCCACTTT.

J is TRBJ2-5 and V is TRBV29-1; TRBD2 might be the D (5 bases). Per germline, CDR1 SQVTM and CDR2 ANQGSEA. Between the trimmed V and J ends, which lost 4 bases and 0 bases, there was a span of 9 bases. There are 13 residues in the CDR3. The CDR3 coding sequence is TGCAGCGTTGTCGCCGGGAACCAAGAGACCCAGTACTTC. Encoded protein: CSVVAGNQETQYF.

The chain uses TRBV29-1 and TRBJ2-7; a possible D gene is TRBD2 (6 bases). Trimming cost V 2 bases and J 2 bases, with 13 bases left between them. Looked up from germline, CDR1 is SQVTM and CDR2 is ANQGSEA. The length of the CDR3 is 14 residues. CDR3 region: CSVERVGGTYEQYF. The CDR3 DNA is TGCAGCGTTGAACGGGTCGGAGGGACCTACGAGCAGTACTTC.

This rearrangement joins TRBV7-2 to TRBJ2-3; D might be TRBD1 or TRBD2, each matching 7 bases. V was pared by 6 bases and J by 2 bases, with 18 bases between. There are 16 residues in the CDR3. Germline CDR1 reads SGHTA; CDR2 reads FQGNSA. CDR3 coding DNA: TGTGCCAGCAGGCCCGGGGAGGGACAGCACACAGATACGCAGTATTTT. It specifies CASRPGEGQHTDTQYF. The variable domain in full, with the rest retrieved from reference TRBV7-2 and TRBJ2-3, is GAGVSQSPSNKVTEKGKDVELRCDPISGHTALYWYRQSLGQGLEFLIYFQGNSAPDKSGLPSDRFSAERTGGSVSTLTIQRTQQEDSAVYLCASRPGEGQHTDTQYFGPGTRLTVL.

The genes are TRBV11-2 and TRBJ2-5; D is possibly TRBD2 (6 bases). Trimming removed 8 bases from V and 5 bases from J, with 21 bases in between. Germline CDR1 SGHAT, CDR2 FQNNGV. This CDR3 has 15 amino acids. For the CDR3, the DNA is TGTGCCAGCCTCCGACTTGGAGGGCCAGGGGAGACCCAGTACTTC. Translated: CASLRLGGPGETQYF.